The source of this T cell receptor beta chain is a study of shared clonotypes between healthy human individuals. For the study at large: The cohort comprised a couple of women and a few men. Their ages spanned 18 to 49 years.

This clone was observed a handful of times. Other DNA sequences in this sample translate to the same CDR3. Germline CDR1 SGHRS, CDR2 YFSETQ. The CDR3 runs 15 residues. Trimming left V 4 bases short and J 4 bases short, with 15 bases between. Everyone who donated was a Caucasian adult who lived in Nashville, Tennessee. Deep-level assay runs were performed. Each subset's genomic DNA was split evenly across several immunoSEQ plates. The assay was immunoSEQ multiplex PCR, and TCRdb's table has in-frame clones only and misses some. The sample shows some 530,000 clones, around 85% of them seen only once. The receptor was isolated from a woman in her thirties or forties in good health. Some clones in this sample may be carry-over from other donors' samples. The sample was PBMCs. This sequence joins TRBV5-1 and TRBJ1-3, with D possibly TRBD1 on 6 matching bases. CDR3 protein: CASSLTGTSGNTIYF. In DNA form, the CDR3 reads TGCGCCAGCAGCCTAACAGGGACCTCAGGAAACACCATATATTTT.